Listed below are T cell receptor beta chains from one sample, sequenced in a study of blood T cell repertoires in COVID-19. Only in-frame clones appear in the TCRdb table, and some are missing; sequencing was by immunoSEQ multiplex PCR. The sample shows 200,000 to 250,000 clones, more than 75% of them seen only once. The specimen sequenced was peripheral blood. The receptors here all came from a man older than 75 with acute or convalescent COVID-19. Both conserved end residues are part of each CDR3. The size field is filled for only some rows; it gives once, few, many or a size class.

CDR3 length | V gene | clone size | CDR3 protein
15 | TRBV28 | . | CASILGSGRLREQFF
16 | TRBV6-1 | . | CASSELQGGSNQPQHF
17 | TRBV19 | . | CASSKDRGRMRNQPQHF
17 | TRBV24-1 | once | CATSAILTGSSYNEQFF
13 | TRBV19 | few | CASGQGASRGYTF
12 | TRBV6-5 | few | CASRGRGEGLFF
14 | TRBV29-1 | . | CSVEDIRGGEKLFF
19 | TRBV28 | few | CASSLFGAPGTGSNQPQHF
16 | TRBV6-6 | . | CASSATPGQALGEQYF
16 | TRBV9 | . | CASSVGQNYVSNEQFF
15 | TRBV6-4 | . | CASSVPGQGVSPLHF
16 | TRBV11-2 | . | CASSTRVTGPTYEQYF
17 | TRBV27 | . | CASSLRNLRAGANVLTF
16 | TRBV19 | . | CASSGTGGSSYNEQFF
16 | TRBV3-1/TRBV3-2 | once | CASSQEGLVVPDTQYF
16 | TRBV5-1 | . | CASSLGGTASSYEQYF
17 | TRBV3-1/TRBV3-2 | . | CASSQDGRRAGTGELFF
15 | TRBV28 | . | CASSGGDSGSHGYTF
16 | TRBV5-5 | . | CASSGGLAGNVETQYF
14 | TRBV27 | . | CASSSGLAIDTQYF
15 | TRBV10-3 | many | CATSGQGGFTDTQYF
16 | TRBV24-1 | . | CATSDSKTEGGYEQYF
15 | TRBV18 | . | CASSPWTSGRETQYF
14 | TRBV27 | many | CASSEGTSGYEQYF
14 | TRBV27 | . | CASSLYGRGTEAFF
14 | TRBV9 | . | CASSAELTGGGYTF
15 | TRBV5-1 | . | CASTRVAGGPGEQYF
14 | TRBV18 | . | CASSRQGAHNEQFF
16 | TRBV10-1 | . | CASRETGTGGDSPLHF
14 | TRBV19 | . | CASSNQGADQPQHF
13 | TRBV5-5 | . | CASSPGSNYGYTF
15 | TRBV6-5 | . | CASSYWREGLNEQFF
18 | TRBV10-2 | . | CASRQTSGRNPTYNEQFF
12 | TRBV2 | . | CASSRTRETQYF
16 | TRBV19 | few | CASSKGGQDSVGEQFF
13 | TRBV28 | . | CASSLVRAGGYTF
19 | TRBV24-1 | . | CATSDSLGLAGVSYNEQFF
16 | TRBV18 | . | CASSPLGTLNTGELFF
15 | TRBV19 | . | CASSIGSVSYNEQFF
15 | TRBV11-2 | . | CASSLAGSLNTEAFF
16 | TRBV6-5 | . | CASSYRGHLTTDTQYF
16 | TRBV7-2 | . | CASSSLAGGIRDEQFF
16 | TRBV7-9 | . | CASSSGLAGKTYEQYF
14 | TRBV6-5 | . | CASRREPTNYGYTF
15 | TRBV3-1/TRBV3-2 | . | CASSQGYTANTEAFF
15 | TRBV28 | few | CASLRAGGTYNEQFF
16 | TRBV28 | . | CASSAGAQGARAEAFF